This TCR beta chain is from a study of T cell responses to AZD1222 COVID-19 vaccine. Germline V CDR1 and CDR2: SGHAT, FQDESV (reference sequence). The V gene lost 6 bases and the J gene lost 5 bases, with 19 bases spanning the gap. CDR3 length: 16 residues. Measured with immunoSEQ multiplex PCR; TCRdb has only the in-frame clones, and not every one. The table records 130,000 to 150,000 clones, 80% to 90% of them present only once. This sequence originates from an adult in good health. The sequences come from peripheral blood, collected on day 0 of AZD1222 vaccination. The chain is built from TRBV11-1 and TRBJ2-2, with D perhaps matching TRBD1 (6 bases). The CDR3 sequence: CASRSGGTGGTGELFF. The CDR3 DNA reads as TGTGCCAGCAGGTCTGGGGGCACCGGTGGGACCGGGGAGCTGTTTTTT.